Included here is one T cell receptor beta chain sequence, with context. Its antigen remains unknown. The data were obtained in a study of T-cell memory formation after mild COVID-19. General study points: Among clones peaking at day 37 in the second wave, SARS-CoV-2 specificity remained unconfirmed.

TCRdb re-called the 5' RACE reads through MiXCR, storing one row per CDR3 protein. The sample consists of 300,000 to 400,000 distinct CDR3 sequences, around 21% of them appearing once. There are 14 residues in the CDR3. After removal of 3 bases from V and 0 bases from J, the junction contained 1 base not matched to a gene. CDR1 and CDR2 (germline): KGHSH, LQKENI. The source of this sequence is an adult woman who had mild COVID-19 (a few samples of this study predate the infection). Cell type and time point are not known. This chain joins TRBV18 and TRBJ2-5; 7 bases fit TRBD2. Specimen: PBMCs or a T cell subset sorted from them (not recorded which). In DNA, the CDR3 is TGTGCCAGCTCACCGCTAGCGGACCAAGAGACCCAGTACTTC. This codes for CASSPLADQETQYF.